This is a list of T cell receptor beta chains from one sample in a study of blood T cell repertoires in COVID-19. Sequenced by immunoSEQ multiplex PCR; TCRdb stores in-frame clones only, minus some. The sample records roughly 230,000 clones, approximately 84% being singletons. The source material was peripheral blood. These receptors were collected from a man in his forties with acute or convalescent COVID-19. The CDR3 runs from the conserved cysteine through the conserved F or W. The order of the fields is J gene, D gene, clone size, V gene, CDR3 DNA, CDR3 protein. The D gene is left open where the match is weak. Some rows mark clone size as missing; the rest say once, few, many or name a class of expanded clone.

TRBJ1-5	-	-	TRBV9	TGTGCCAGCCTACTAGGGGGGGGGCCCCAGCATTTT	CASLLGGGPQHF
TRBJ1-2	TRBD1	-	TRBV6-2/TRBV6-3	TGTGCCAGCAGTTACTCGAGGGACAGCCTGTTAGGCTACACCTTC	CASSYSRDSLLGYTF
TRBJ1-1	-	-	TRBV27	TGTGCCAGCAGTTTACAGGGACTGGGAGGCACTGAAGCTTTCTTT	CASSLQGLGGTEAFF
TRBJ1-3	-	few	TRBV5-1	TGCGCCAGCAGCAGGGGCGTCCCTGACCGGAGCACCATATATTTT	CASSRGVPDRSTIYF
TRBJ1-5	TRBD1	-	TRBV6-1	TGTGCCAGCAGTGATAGTTGGACAGGTTATAGCAATCAGCCCCAGCATTTT	CASSDSWTGYSNQPQHF
TRBJ1-1	-	-	TRBV28	TGTGCCAGCAGCCTCTCTCAGGTTGAAGCTTTCTTT	CASSLSQVEAFF
TRBJ1-4	-	-	TRBV30	TGTGCCTGGAGTGTTGATTTGGGGGCTCTGGTCGAAAAACTGTTTTTT	CAWSVDLGALVEKLFF
TRBJ2-2	TRBD1	once	TRBV24-1	TGTGCCACTTCCGGGACAGCGAACACCGGGGAGCTGTTTTTT	CATSGTANTGELFF
TRBJ2-7	TRBD1	-	TRBV7-8	TGTGCCAGCAGTCTGCGGCAGGGGGCTACCTACGAGCAGTACTTC	CASSLRQGATYEQYF
TRBJ2-2	-	-	TRBV5-3	TGTGCCAGAACGCAGGAGAACACCGGGGAGCTGTTTTTT	CARTQENTGELFF
TRBJ1-1	-	-	TRBV11-3	TGTGCCAGCAGCTTGCGGGGCACTGAAGCTTTCTTT	CASSLRGTEAFF
TRBJ2-7	-	once	TRBV29-1	TGCAGCGCCCTGGGGCTCACCTACGAGCAGTACTTC	CSALGLTYEQYF
TRBJ2-1	-	-	TRBV5-1	TGCGCCAGCAGCTTACAGGGTTTCAACAATGAGCAGTTCTTC	CASSLQGFNNEQFF
TRBJ1-2	-	once	TRBV6-5	TGTGCCAGCAAAAAGGGGGAATTCAGCTACACCTTC	CASKKGEFSYTF
TRBJ1-4	-	-	TRBV28	TGTGCCAGCAGTTTACAGGGTGGAAGTGAAAAACTGTTTTTT	CASSLQGGSEKLFF
TRBJ2-2	-	-	TRBV13	TGTGCCAGCGAAGAGGGTGTGAACACCGGGGAGCTGTTTTTT	CASEEGVNTGELFF
TRBJ2-5	TRBD2	-	TRBV9	TGTGCCAGCAGCCCAAGGACTAGCGGGGGGGCGAGAGAGACCCAGTACTTC	CASSPRTSGGARETQYF
TRBJ1-6	TRBD1	-	TRBV6-1	TGTGCCAGCAGTGATTGGACAGGGAATAATTCACCCCTCCACTTT	CASSDWTGNNSPLHF
TRBJ2-3	TRBD2	-	TRBV6-5	TGTGCCAGCCGGTGGGGGACTAGCGGTCCAGATACGCAGTATTTT	CASRWGTSGPDTQYF
TRBJ1-1	TRBD1	-	TRBV10-2	TGCGCCAGCAGTGTAGGGGACAGGGGGAAGACTGAAGCTTTCTTT	CASSVGDRGKTEAFF
TRBJ2-7	-	-	TRBV19	TGTGCCAGTAGTATGTACGGAGCGGGCTACGAGCAGTACTTC	CASSMYGAGYEQYF
TRBJ1-1	-	-	TRBV28	TGTGCCAGCAGTCCCTTGGGAAGGGAGGGGACTGAAGCTTTCTTT	CASSPLGREGTEAFF
TRBJ2-2	TRBD1	-	TRBV5-1	TGCGCCAGCAGCACGGGACAGGGGGCCGGGGAGCTGTTTTTT	CASSTGQGAGELFF
TRBJ1-2	-	-	TRBV4-2	TGTGCCAGCAGCCAAGACCCTTATGGCTACACCTTC	CASSQDPYGYTF
TRBJ2-1	-	-	TRBV7-3	TGTGCCAGCAGCCCCCCGAACGGAGATGAGCAGTTCTTC	CASSPPNGDEQFF
TRBJ1-2	-	-	TRBV6-5	TGTGCCAGCAGTTACGTCAGGGACTATGGCTACACCTTC	CASSYVRDYGYTF
TRBJ1-1	-	once	TRBV12-3/TRBV12-4	TGTGCCAGCAGTTGGGGGGGTGTGAAGCATTTCTTT	CASSWGGVKHFF
TRBJ1-3	-	few	TRBV12-3/TRBV12-4	TGTGCCAGCAGTCCTCAGGGAAACACCATATATTTT	CASSPQGNTIYF
TRBJ2-7	TRBD2	few	TRBV19	TGTGCCAGTAGTAGCGGGGGGCAACCTTACCCCTTCTACGAGCAGTACTTC	CASSSGGQPYPFYEQYF
TRBJ1-3	-	few	TRBV9	TGTGCCAGCAGCGCCCAAATAGGAGGGGAGGGAAACACCATATATTTT	CASSAQIGGEGNTIYF
TRBJ1-1	-	-	TRBV28	TGTGCCAGCAACCCACAGCCCCGCATTGAAGCTTTCTTT	CASNPQPRIEAFF
TRBJ1-5	-	-	TRBV30	TGTGCCTGGAGTGAGGGGGGGCTAGATCAGCCCCAGCATTTT	CAWSEGGLDQPQHF
TRBJ2-3	-	-	TRBV9	TGTGCCAGCAGCGTAGCGGATACGCAGTATTTT	CASSVADTQYF
TRBJ2-3	TRBD2	once	TRBV3-1/TRBV3-2	TGTGCCAGCAGCCCCAAATTCCGGGACTACGGGAGCACAGATACGCAGTATTTT	CASSPKFRDYGSTDTQYF
TRBJ2-5	-	once	TRBV5-1	TGCGCCAGCAGCTTGGCGGGGACATCGGAGACCCAGTACTTC	CASSLAGTSETQYF
TRBJ2-2	TRBD1	-	TRBV9	TGTGCCAGCAGCGTAGAGTGGACAGGGATCGGGGAGCTGTTTTTT	CASSVEWTGIGELFF
TRBJ2-3	TRBD1	-	TRBV5-1	TGCGCCAGCAGCTTCACAGGGGGCACAGATACGCAGTATTTT	CASSFTGGTDTQYF
TRBJ2-1	TRBD1	-	TRBV24-1	TGTGCCACCCAACGCCCCGGGACAGGGAGCGAGCAGTTCTTC	CATQRPGTGSEQFF
TRBJ1-2	-	-	TRBV29-1	TGCAGCGTTGATGGCGACAGTTTTTATGGCTACACCTTC	CSVDGDSFYGYTF
TRBJ1-2	-	-	TRBV6-5	TGTGCCAGCAGGAGACAGGATGGCTACACCTTC	CASRRQDGYTF